Listed below are T cell receptor beta chains from one sample, sequenced in a study of blood T cell repertoires in COVID-19. Measured with immunoSEQ multiplex PCR; TCRdb has only the in-frame clones, and not every one. The sample lists over 200,000 clones; 84% were seen once. Sequenced material: peripheral blood. All receptors derive from a woman aged 80 or over with active or convalescent COVID-19. Each CDR3 is given with its conserved first and last residue. The order of the fields is CDR3 DNA, CDR3 protein, V gene, J gene, clone size, D gene. A D gene is named only where the DNA matches it firmly. The size field is filled for only some rows; it gives once, few, many or a size class.

cdr3_nt: TGTGCCAGCAGCTCGGTGGGCAGCTACTCTCAGATCAATGGCTACACCTTC; cdr3_aa: CASSSVGSYSQINGYTF; v_call: TRBV7-9; j_call: TRBJ1-2; clone_size: -; d_call: -
cdr3_nt: TGTGCCAGCAGCTACCGTGCGGAGATGAACACTGAAGCTTTCTTT; cdr3_aa: CASSYRAEMNTEAFF; v_call: TRBV7-9; j_call: TRBJ1-1; clone_size: -; d_call: -
cdr3_nt: TGTGCCAGCAGCTACGGAACCGGGACAGGGAAATATAGCAATCAGCCCCAGCATTTT; cdr3_aa: CASSYGTGTGKYSNQPQHF; v_call: TRBV7-2; j_call: TRBJ1-5; clone_size: -; d_call: TRBD1
cdr3_nt: TGTGCCAGCAGTTTATTGGCGGGAGAAGAAGAGACCCAGTACTTC; cdr3_aa: CASSLLAGEEETQYF; v_call: TRBV27; j_call: TRBJ2-5; clone_size: -; d_call: TRBD2
cdr3_nt: TGTGCCAGTAGCCTAGCGGGAGAGGCCGGGGAGCTGTTTTTT; cdr3_aa: CASSLAGEAGELFF; v_call: TRBV19; j_call: TRBJ2-2; clone_size: -; d_call: TRBD2
cdr3_nt: TGTGCCATCAAACTACAGGGGACCTACGAGCAGTACTTC; cdr3_aa: CAIKLQGTYEQYF; v_call: TRBV10-3; j_call: TRBJ2-7; clone_size: -; d_call: TRBD1
cdr3_nt: TGTGCCAGCAGGGCCGCCAGTAACTATGGCTACACCTTC; cdr3_aa: CASRAASNYGYTF; v_call: TRBV6-5; j_call: TRBJ1-2; clone_size: once; d_call: -
cdr3_nt: TGTGCCAGCAGCCCCTACAGGGGCCCAGATACGCAGTATTTT; cdr3_aa: CASSPYRGPDTQYF; v_call: TRBV9; j_call: TRBJ2-3; clone_size: -; d_call: TRBD1
cdr3_nt: TGTGCCAGCAGCCCGCAGAGGAGCGGGAGTGTGGATACGCAGTATTTT; cdr3_aa: CASSPQRSGSVDTQYF; v_call: TRBV4-2; j_call: TRBJ2-3; clone_size: -; d_call: TRBD2
cdr3_nt: TGTGCCAGCAGTTTAAGCAAATTCGGAGAGACCCAGTACTTC; cdr3_aa: CASSLSKFGETQYF; v_call: TRBV27; j_call: TRBJ2-5; clone_size: -; d_call: -
cdr3_nt: TGCGCCAGCAGCCGACAACAGGGAGAGCAGCCCCAGCATTTT; cdr3_aa: CASSRQQGEQPQHF; v_call: TRBV4-1; j_call: TRBJ1-5; clone_size: -; d_call: -
cdr3_nt: TGCGCCAGCAGCCAAGAGGTCGAGAACGGACAGGGTGGAAAACTGTTTTTT; cdr3_aa: CASSQEVENGQGGKLFF; v_call: TRBV4-1; j_call: TRBJ1-4; clone_size: -; d_call: TRBD1
cdr3_nt: TGTGCCAGCAGTTTGATACAGGGCGACTATGGCTACACCTTC; cdr3_aa: CASSLIQGDYGYTF; v_call: TRBV28; j_call: TRBJ1-2; clone_size: -; d_call: -
cdr3_nt: TGTGCCAGCAGCTCGTTTAGCTCCTACAATGAGCAGTTCTTC; cdr3_aa: CASSSFSSYNEQFF; v_call: TRBV7-8; j_call: TRBJ2-1; clone_size: -; d_call: -
cdr3_nt: TGTGCCAGCAGCGCAGGGTCCTACGAGCAGTACTTC; cdr3_aa: CASSAGSYEQYF; v_call: TRBV11-3; j_call: TRBJ2-7; clone_size: -; d_call: -
cdr3_nt: TGTGCCAGCAGTTACTCGGGACGACAGGGAGGCACCTACACCTTC; cdr3_aa: CASSYSGRQGGTYTF; v_call: TRBV6-5; j_call: TRBJ1-2; clone_size: -; d_call: TRBD1
cdr3_nt: TGTGCCAGCAGCTTAGTAGGCAGGTTGGACTATGGCTACACCTTC; cdr3_aa: CASSLVGRLDYGYTF; v_call: TRBV7-9; j_call: TRBJ1-2; clone_size: -; d_call: -
cdr3_nt: TGCGCCAGCAGCCAATTCAGCGACCCTAACTATGGCTACACCTTC; cdr3_aa: CASSQFSDPNYGYTF; v_call: TRBV4-1; j_call: TRBJ1-2; clone_size: -; d_call: -
cdr3_nt: TGTGCCAGCAGCGGATCTACAGGGTTCGAGACCCAGTACTTC; cdr3_aa: CASSGSTGFETQYF; v_call: TRBV9; j_call: TRBJ2-5; clone_size: -; d_call: -
cdr3_nt: TGTGCCACCAGCAGCCCAGGGCTCTCTGGAAACACCATATATTTT; cdr3_aa: CATSSPGLSGNTIYF; v_call: TRBV15; j_call: TRBJ1-3; clone_size: -; d_call: -
cdr3_nt: TGTGCCAGCAGCTTAGGACAGGGGAGCAACACTGAAGCTTTCTTT; cdr3_aa: CASSLGQGSNTEAFF; v_call: TRBV7-8; j_call: TRBJ1-1; clone_size: -; d_call: TRBD1
cdr3_nt: TGTGCCAGCAGCTTAGGCCCTCGGGGGGAGCAGTACTTC; cdr3_aa: CASSLGPRGEQYF; v_call: TRBV7-2; j_call: TRBJ2-7; clone_size: -; d_call: -
cdr3_nt: TGTGCCAGCAGCCAAGGACAGGGAATCGGGGAGCTGTTTTTT; cdr3_aa: CASSQGQGIGELFF; v_call: TRBV3-1/TRBV3-2; j_call: TRBJ2-2; clone_size: -; d_call: TRBD1
cdr3_nt: TGTGCCAGTCAGGACAGGAATAGCAATCAGCCCCAGCATTTT; cdr3_aa: CASQDRNSNQPQHF; v_call: TRBV6-5; j_call: TRBJ1-5; clone_size: -; d_call: TRBD1
cdr3_nt: TGCAGCGTTGCCCCCCGACTAGCGGGGCTGCGGGATACGCAGTATTTT; cdr3_aa: CSVAPRLAGLRDTQYF; v_call: TRBV29-1; j_call: TRBJ2-3; clone_size: -; d_call: TRBD2
cdr3_nt: TGTGCCAGCAGCGCCGGACTAGTCGAGACCCAGTACTTC; cdr3_aa: CASSAGLVETQYF; v_call: TRBV9; j_call: TRBJ2-5; clone_size: -; d_call: TRBD2
cdr3_nt: TGCAGCGCCCTCGGACTAGCGGGAGGAGATACGCAGTATTTT; cdr3_aa: CSALGLAGGDTQYF; v_call: TRBV29-1; j_call: TRBJ2-3; clone_size: -; d_call: TRBD2